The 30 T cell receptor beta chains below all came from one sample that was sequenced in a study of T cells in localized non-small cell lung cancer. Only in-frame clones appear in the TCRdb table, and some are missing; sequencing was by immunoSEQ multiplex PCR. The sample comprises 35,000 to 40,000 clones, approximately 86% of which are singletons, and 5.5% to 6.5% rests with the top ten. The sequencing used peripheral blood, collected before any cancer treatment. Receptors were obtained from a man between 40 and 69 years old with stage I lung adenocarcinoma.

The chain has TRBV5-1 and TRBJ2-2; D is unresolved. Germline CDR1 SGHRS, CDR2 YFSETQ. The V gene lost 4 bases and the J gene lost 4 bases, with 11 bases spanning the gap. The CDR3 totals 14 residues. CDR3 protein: CASSQVTTTGELFF. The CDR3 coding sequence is TGCGCCAGCAGCCAGGTGACGACCACCGGGGAGCTGTTTTTT.

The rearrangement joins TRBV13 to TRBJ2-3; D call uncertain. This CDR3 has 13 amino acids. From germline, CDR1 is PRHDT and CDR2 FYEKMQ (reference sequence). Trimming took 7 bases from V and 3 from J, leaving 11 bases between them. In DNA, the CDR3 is TGTGCCAGCACCTCCGGGTGGACAGATACGCAGTATTTT. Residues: CASTSGWTDTQYF. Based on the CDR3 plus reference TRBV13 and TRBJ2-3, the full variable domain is AAGVIQSPRHLIKEKRETATLKCYPIPRHDTVYWYQQGPGQDPQFLISFYEKMQSDKGSIPDRFSAQQFSDYHSELNMSSLELGDSALYFCASTSGWTDTQYFGPGTRLTVL.

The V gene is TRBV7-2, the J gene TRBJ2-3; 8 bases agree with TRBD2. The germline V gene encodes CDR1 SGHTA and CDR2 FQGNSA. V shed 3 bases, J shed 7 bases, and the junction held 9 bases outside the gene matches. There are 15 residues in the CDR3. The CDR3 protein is CASSLEAGAQNTQYF. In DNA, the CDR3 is TGTGCCAGCAGCTTGGAAGCGGGAGCCCAGAATACGCAGTATTTT.

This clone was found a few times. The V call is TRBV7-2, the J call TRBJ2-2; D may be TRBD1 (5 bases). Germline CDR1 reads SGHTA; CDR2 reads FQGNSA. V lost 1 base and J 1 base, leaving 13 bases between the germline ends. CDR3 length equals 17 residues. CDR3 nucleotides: TGTGCCAGCAGCTTAGACTTCGCAGGGTTGAACACCGGGGAGCTGTTTTTT. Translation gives CASSLDFAGLNTGELFF.

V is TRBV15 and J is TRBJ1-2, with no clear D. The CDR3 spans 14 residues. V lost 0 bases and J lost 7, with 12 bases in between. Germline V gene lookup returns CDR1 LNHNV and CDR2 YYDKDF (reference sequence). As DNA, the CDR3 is TGTGCCACCAGCAGAGACCCTAAAGTGCCTGGCTACACCTTC. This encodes CATSRDPKVPGYTF.

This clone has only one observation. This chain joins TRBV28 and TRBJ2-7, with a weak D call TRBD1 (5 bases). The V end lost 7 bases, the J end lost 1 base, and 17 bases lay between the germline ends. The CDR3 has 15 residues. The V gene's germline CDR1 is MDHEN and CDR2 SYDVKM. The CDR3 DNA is TGTGCCAGCAAAGTCAGGGTCGGTTTATCCTACGAGCAGTACTTC. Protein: CASKVRVGLSYEQYF.

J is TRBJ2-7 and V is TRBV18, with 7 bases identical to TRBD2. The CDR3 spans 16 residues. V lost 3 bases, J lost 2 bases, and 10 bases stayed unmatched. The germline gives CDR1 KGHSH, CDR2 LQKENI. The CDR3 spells CASSPMGAGFTYEQYF. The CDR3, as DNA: TGTGCCAGCTCACCGATGGGAGCGGGATTCACCTACGAGCAGTACTTC.

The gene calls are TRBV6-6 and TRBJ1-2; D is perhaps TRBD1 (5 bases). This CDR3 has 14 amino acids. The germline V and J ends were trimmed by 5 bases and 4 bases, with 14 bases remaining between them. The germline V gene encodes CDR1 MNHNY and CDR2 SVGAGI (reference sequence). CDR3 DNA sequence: TGTGCCAGCAGTCCCCGCCAGGGTGGCTATGGCTACACCTTC. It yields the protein CASSPRQGGYGYTF.

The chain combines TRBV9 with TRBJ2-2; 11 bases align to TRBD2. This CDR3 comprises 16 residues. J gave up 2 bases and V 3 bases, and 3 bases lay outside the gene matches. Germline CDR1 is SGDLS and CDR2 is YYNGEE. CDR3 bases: TGTGCCAGCAGCGCCGGGACTAGCGGTAACACCGGGGAGCTGTTTTTT. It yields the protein CASSAGTSGNTGELFF.

CDR3 sequence: CASSLDGANIQYF. CDR3 sequence (DNA): TGTGCCAGCAGCTTGGACGGGGCAAACATTCAGTACTTC. This chain connects TRBV7-3 to TRBJ2-4, with D tentatively TRBD1 or TRBD2 (5 bases each). CDR3 size: 13 residues. From germline, CDR1 is SGHTA and CDR2 FQGTGA. Trimming pared 3 bases from V and 6 bases from J, leaving 9 bases between. The full variable domain, rest sourced from reference TRBV7-3 and TRBJ2-4, is GAGVSQTPSNKVTEKGKYVELRCDPISGHTALYWYRQSLGQGPEFLIYFQGTGAADDSGLPNDRFFAVRPEGSVSTLKIQRTERGDSAVYLCASSLDGANIQYFGAGTRLSVL.

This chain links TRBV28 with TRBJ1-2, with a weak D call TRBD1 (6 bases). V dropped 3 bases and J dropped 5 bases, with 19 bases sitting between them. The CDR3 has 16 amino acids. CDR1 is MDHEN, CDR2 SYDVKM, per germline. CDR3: CASSFSSGGDFYGYTF. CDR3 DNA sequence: TGTGCCAGCAGTTTCTCCTCGGGGGGCGACTTTTATGGCTACACCTTC.

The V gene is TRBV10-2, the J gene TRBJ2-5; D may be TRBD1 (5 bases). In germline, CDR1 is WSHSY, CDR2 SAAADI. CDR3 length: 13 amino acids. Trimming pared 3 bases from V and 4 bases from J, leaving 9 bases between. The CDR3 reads CASSDSTAETQYF. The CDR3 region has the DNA TGCGCCAGCAGTGACTCGACAGCAGAGACCCAGTACTTC.

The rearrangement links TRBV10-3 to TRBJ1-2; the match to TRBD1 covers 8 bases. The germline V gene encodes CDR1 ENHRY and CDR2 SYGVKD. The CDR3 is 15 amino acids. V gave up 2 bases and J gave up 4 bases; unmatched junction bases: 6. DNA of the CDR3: TGTGCCATCAGTGAGACACGACAGGGGAGCTATGGCTACACCTTC. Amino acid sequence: CAISETRQGSYGYTF.

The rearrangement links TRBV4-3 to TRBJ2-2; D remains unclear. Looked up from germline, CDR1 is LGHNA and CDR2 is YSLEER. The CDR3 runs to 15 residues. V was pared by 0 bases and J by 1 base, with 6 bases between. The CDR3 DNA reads TGCGCCAGCAGCCAAGAGGTCCGGAACACCGGGGAGCTGTTTTTT. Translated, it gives CASSQEVRNTGELFF.

CDR3 loop: CASSFTRTSPAGGYRNEQFF. Here the CDR3 DNA reads TGTGCCAGCAGTTTTACGAGGACCTCCCCAGCGGGCGGTTATAGGAATGAGCAGTTCTTC. This chain links TRBV27 with TRBJ2-1; D may be TRBD2 (6 bases). The CDR3 is 20 amino acids. The germline V gene encodes CDR1 MNHEY and CDR2 SMNVEV (reference sequence). Trimming pared 3 bases from V and 7 bases from J, leaving 31 bases between.

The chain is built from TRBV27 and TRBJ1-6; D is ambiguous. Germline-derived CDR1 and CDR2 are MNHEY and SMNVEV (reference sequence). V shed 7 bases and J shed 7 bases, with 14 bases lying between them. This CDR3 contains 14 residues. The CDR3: CASMNPGANSPLHF. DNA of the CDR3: TGTGCCAGCATGAATCCGGGCGCCAATTCACCCCTCCACTTT.

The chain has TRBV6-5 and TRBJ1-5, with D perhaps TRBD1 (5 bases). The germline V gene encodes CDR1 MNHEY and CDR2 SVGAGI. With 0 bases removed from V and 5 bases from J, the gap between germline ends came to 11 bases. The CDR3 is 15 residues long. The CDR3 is CASSYSFRGDQPQHF. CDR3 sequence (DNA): TGTGCCAGCAGTTACTCGTTCCGGGGCGATCAGCCCCAGCATTTT.

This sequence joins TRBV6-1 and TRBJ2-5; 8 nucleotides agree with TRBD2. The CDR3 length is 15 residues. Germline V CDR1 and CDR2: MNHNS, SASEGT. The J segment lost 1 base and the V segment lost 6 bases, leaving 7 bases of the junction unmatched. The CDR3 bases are TGTGCCAGCAGCTTGGGACTAGTTGGCCAAGAGACCCAGTACTTC. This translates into CASSLGLVGQETQYF.

The CDR3: CASSYGDSYEQYF. CDR3 nucleotides: TGTGCCAGCAGTTATGGGGACAGCTACGAGCAGTACTTC. The chain employs TRBV7-6 and TRBJ2-7, with TRBD1 matching 7 bases. The V gene end was trimmed by 6 bases and the J gene end by 3 bases; junction bases not matched to a gene: 5. Germline V gives CDR1 SGHVS, CDR2 FNYEAQ. The CDR3 loop spans 13 amino acids.

CDR3 loop: CATSMTGHFSGNTIYF. CDR3 bases: TGTGCCACCAGCATGACAGGGCATTTCTCTGGAAACACCATATATTTT. V gene TRBV15 combines with J gene TRBJ1-3; 7 positions match TRBD1. The junction had 6 bases not matched to a gene; V was cut back by 4 bases and J by 0 bases. The CDR3 runs 16 residues. In germline, CDR1 is LNHNV, CDR2 YYDKDF (reference sequence).

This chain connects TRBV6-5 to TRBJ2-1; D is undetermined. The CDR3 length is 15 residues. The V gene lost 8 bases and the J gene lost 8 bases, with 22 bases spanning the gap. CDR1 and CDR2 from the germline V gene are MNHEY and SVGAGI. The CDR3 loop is CASGNSPSGSDEQFF. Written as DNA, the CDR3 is TGTGCCAGCGGGAATTCACCGTCTGGGTCTGATGAGCAGTTCTTC.

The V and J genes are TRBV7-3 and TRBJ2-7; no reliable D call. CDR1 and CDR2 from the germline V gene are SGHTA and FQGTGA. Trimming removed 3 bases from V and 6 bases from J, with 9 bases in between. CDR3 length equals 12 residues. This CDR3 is CASSLGGGEQYF. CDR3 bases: TGTGCCAGCAGCTTGGGTGGCGGCGAGCAGTACTTC.

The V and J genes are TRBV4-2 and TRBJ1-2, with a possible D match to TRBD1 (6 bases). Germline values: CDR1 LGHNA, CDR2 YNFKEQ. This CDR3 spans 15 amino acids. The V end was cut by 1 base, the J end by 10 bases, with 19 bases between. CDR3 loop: CASSQGAGDGGIYTF. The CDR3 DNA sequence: TGTGCCAGCAGCCAAGGCGCAGGGGACGGTGGTATCTACACCTTC.

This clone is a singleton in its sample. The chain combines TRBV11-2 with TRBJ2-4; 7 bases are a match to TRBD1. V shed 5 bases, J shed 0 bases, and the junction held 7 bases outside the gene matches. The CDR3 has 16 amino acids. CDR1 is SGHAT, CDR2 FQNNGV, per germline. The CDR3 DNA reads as TGTGCCAGCAGCGTTTTGACAGGGCAAGCCAAAAACATTCAGTACTTC. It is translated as CASSVLTGQAKNIQYF.

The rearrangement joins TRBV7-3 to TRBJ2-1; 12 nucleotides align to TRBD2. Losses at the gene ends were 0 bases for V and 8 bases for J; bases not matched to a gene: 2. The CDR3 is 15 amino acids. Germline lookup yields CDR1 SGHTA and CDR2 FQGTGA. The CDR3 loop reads CASSLTSSGRDEQFF. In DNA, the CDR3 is TGTGCCAGCAGCTTAACGTCTAGCGGGAGGGATGAGCAGTTCTTC.

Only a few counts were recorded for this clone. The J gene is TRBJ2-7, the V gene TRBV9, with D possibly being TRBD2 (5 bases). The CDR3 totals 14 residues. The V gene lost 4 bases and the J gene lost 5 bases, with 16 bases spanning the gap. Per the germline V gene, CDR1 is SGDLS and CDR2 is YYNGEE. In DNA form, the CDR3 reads TGTGCCAGCAGCTCCGGAGGTTTTTCCCACGAGCAGTACTTC. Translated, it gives CASSSGGFSHEQYF.

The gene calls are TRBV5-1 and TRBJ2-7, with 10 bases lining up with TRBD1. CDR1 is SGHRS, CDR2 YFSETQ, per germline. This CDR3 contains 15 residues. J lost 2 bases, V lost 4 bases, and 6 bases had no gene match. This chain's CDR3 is CASSGTGTGAYEQYF. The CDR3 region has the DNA TGCGCCAGCAGCGGTACCGGGACAGGGGCCTACGAGCAGTACTTC. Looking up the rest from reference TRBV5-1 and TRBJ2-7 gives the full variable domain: KAGVTQTPRYLIKTRGQQVTLSCSPISGHRSVSWYQQTPGQGLQFLFEYFSETQRNKGNFPGRFSGRQFSNSRSEMNVSTLELGDSALYLCASSGTGTGAYEQYFGPGTRLTVT.

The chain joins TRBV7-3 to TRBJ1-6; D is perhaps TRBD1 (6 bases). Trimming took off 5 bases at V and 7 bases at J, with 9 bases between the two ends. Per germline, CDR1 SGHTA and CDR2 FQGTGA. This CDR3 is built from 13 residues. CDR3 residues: CASSNRENSPLHF. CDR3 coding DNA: TGTGCCAGCAGCAACAGGGAGAATTCACCCCTCCACTTT. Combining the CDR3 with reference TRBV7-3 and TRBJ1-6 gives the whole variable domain GAGVSQTPSNKVTEKGKYVELRCDPISGHTALYWYRQSLGQGPEFLIYFQGTGAADDSGLPNDRFFAVRPEGSVSTLKIQRTERGDSAVYLCASSNRENSPLHFGNGTRLTVT.

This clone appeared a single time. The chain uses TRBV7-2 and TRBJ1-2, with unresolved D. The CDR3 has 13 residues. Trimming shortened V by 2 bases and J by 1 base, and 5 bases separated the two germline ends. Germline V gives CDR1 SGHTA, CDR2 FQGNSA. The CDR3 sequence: CASSLSRNYGYTF. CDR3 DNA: TGTGCCAGCAGCTTAAGCCGTAACTATGGCTACACCTTC.

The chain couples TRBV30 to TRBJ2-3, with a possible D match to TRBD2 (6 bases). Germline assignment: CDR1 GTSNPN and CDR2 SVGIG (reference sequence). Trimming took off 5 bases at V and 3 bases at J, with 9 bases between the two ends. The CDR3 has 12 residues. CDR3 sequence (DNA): TGTGCCTGGGGGGACTTTACAGATACGCAGTATTTT. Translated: CAWGDFTDTQYF.